A selection of T cell receptor beta chains follows, all from one sample in a study of blood T cell repertoires in COVID-19. Only in-frame clones appear in the TCRdb table, and some are missing; sequencing was by immunoSEQ multiplex PCR. The table has 63,000 or so clones, about 81% seen once. The material sequenced was peripheral blood. The receptors shown here come from a human donor in a cohort sampled during active COVID-19. Both conserved end residues are part of each CDR3. The order of the fields is J gene, clone size, D gene, V gene, CDR3 DNA, CDR3 protein. The D gene is left open where the match is weak. A clone size is listed for some rows: how often the clone was seen (once, few, many), or a class if it is expanded.

J gene: TRBJ2-2
clone size: once
D gene: TRBD1
V gene: TRBV3-1/TRBV3-2
CDR3 DNA: TGTGCCAGCAGCCAAGAAACGACAGGGGACTCCGGGGAGCTGTTTTTT
CDR3 protein: CASSQETTGDSGELFF

J gene: TRBJ2-3
clone size: -
D gene: -
V gene: TRBV5-1
CDR3 DNA: TGCGCCAGCAGCTTGGTTGAGCCCGGGGATACGCAGTATTTT
CDR3 protein: CASSLVEPGDTQYF

J gene: TRBJ2-2
clone size: -
D gene: -
V gene: TRBV7-9
CDR3 DNA: TGTGCCAGCAGCTTAGGCAACAGGGCGTTGACCGGGGAGCTGTTTTTT
CDR3 protein: CASSLGNRALTGELFF

J gene: TRBJ1-1
clone size: -
D gene: -
V gene: TRBV28
CDR3 DNA: TGTGCCAGCAGTTTACTCCAGGGCGGGAACACTGAAGCTTTCTTT
CDR3 protein: CASSLLQGGNTEAFF

J gene: TRBJ1-5
clone size: large
D gene: -
V gene: TRBV5-5
CDR3 DNA: TGTGCCAGCAGCTTGGCCGTCTCAGAGCCCCAGCATTTT
CDR3 protein: CASSLAVSEPQHF

J gene: TRBJ1-1
clone size: -
D gene: -
V gene: TRBV28
CDR3 DNA: TGTGCCAGCAGGATACTCGCATTCGGTGTGGGGGCTACTGAAGCTTTCTTT
CDR3 protein: CASRILAFGVGATEAFF

J gene: TRBJ2-2
clone size: -
D gene: -
V gene: TRBV4-2
CDR3 DNA: TGTGCCAGCAGCCAGTCAGCCGGGGAGCTGTTTTTT
CDR3 protein: CASSQSAGELFF

J gene: TRBJ2-1
clone size: -
D gene: TRBD2
V gene: TRBV6-5
CDR3 DNA: TGTGCCAGCAGCCTACTAGCGGGAGGTTATGAGCAGTTCTTC
CDR3 protein: CASSLLAGGYEQFF

J gene: TRBJ2-1
clone size: -
D gene: TRBD2
V gene: TRBV3-1/TRBV3-2
CDR3 DNA: TGTGCCAGCAGCCGGGGACTAGCGGGCATAAGGGTGGATGAGCAGTTCTTC
CDR3 protein: CASSRGLAGIRVDEQFF

J gene: TRBJ1-2
clone size: once
D gene: TRBD1
V gene: TRBV11-2
CDR3 DNA: TGTGCCAGCAGCTCCATCAGGGGGCGAAGCTATGGCTACACCTTC
CDR3 protein: CASSSIRGRSYGYTF

J gene: TRBJ1-2
clone size: -
D gene: TRBD1
V gene: TRBV6-2/TRBV6-3
CDR3 DNA: TGTGCCAGCAGTTACCATCCGGGACAGGGACCTAACTATGGCTACACCTTC
CDR3 protein: CASSYHPGQGPNYGYTF

J gene: TRBJ1-1
clone size: few
D gene: TRBD1
V gene: TRBV6-5
CDR3 DNA: TGTGCCAGCAGTAAGGGACAGGGGATTCACACTGAAGCTTTCTTT
CDR3 protein: CASSKGQGIHTEAFF

J gene: TRBJ2-6
clone size: -
D gene: TRBD1
V gene: TRBV24-1
CDR3 DNA: TGTGCCACCAGTGACCCGGGACAGGGGGGAGCTGGGGCCAACGTCCTGACTTTC
CDR3 protein: CATSDPGQGGAGANVLTF

J gene: TRBJ1-2
clone size: -
D gene: -
V gene: TRBV20-1
CDR3 DNA: TGCAGTGCTACAGGGTTTGTAGGCTACACCTTC
CDR3 protein: CSATGFVGYTF

J gene: TRBJ2-1
clone size: -
D gene: TRBD2
V gene: TRBV5-1
CDR3 DNA: TGCGCCAGCAGCCCGCTCATTAGCGGGGGCTCCTACAATGAGCAGTTCTTC
CDR3 protein: CASSPLISGGSYNEQFF

J gene: TRBJ1-5
clone size: -
D gene: TRBD1
V gene: TRBV28
CDR3 DNA: TGTGCCAGCAGTTCCACAGGGGGAAGCAATCAGCCCCAGCATTTT
CDR3 protein: CASSSTGGSNQPQHF

J gene: TRBJ2-2
clone size: -
D gene: -
V gene: TRBV4-2
CDR3 DNA: TGTGCCAGCAGCCAAGATCAGCCTAGCGCCGGGGAGCTGTTTTTT
CDR3 protein: CASSQDQPSAGELFF

J gene: TRBJ1-6
clone size: -
D gene: -
V gene: TRBV7-2
CDR3 DNA: TGTGCCAGCAGCTCCCAGGGGTTCAATTCACCCCTCCACTTT
CDR3 protein: CASSSQGFNSPLHF

J gene: TRBJ2-4
clone size: -
D gene: -
V gene: TRBV27
CDR3 DNA: TGTGCCAGCTCGACAGGTTCAAACATTCAGTACTTC
CDR3 protein: CASSTGSNIQYF

J gene: TRBJ1-2
clone size: -
D gene: -
V gene: TRBV19
CDR3 DNA: TGTGCCAGTAGTGCTACAGGGAGGGGGAATGGCTACACCTTC
CDR3 protein: CASSATGRGNGYTF